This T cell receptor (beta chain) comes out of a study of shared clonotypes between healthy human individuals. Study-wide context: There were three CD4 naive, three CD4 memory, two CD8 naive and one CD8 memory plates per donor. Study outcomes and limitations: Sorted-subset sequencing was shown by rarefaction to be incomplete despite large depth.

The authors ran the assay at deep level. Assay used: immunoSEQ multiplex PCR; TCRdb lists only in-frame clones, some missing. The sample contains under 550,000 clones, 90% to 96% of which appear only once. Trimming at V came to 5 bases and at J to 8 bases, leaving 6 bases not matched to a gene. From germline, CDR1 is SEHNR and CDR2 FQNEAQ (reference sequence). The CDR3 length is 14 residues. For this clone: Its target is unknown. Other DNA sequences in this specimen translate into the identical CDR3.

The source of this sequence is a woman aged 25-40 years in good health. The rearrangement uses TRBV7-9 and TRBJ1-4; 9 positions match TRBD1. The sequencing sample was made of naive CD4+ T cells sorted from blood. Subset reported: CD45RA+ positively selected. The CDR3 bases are TGTGCCAGCAGCCCCGGACAGGGGAGGGAAAAACTGTTTTTT. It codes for CASSPGQGREKLFF.